This TCR beta chain was observed in a study of T cells after yellow fever vaccination. The study made its TCR cDNA through 5'RACE template switching. That step introduced a universal primer site along with UMIs. TCRdb reprocessed the 5' RACE reads with MiXCR, giving one entry per CDR3 protein. The sample records approximately 140,000 distinct CDR3 sequences, around 7.7% being singletons. With 1 base removed from V and 6 bases from J, the gap between germline ends came to 10 bases. Per the germline V gene, CDR1 is DFQATT and CDR2 is SNEGSKA (reference sequence). The CDR3 totals 13 residues. This clonotype showed up many times. What it binds is not known. General study findings and limits: It was the secondary response that reached its peak faster, day 5 versus 15, but it was weaker. Clonotypes found in both CD4 and CD8 compartments made up a small share. Booster sampling recovered most clones from primary vaccination (roughly 96% CD4, 88% CD8).

This sequence originates from a man aged 25 to 45 who received the YFV17D yellow fever vaccine. The chain links TRBV20-1 to TRBJ2-1; D gene unclear. This material consisted of CD4+ T cells sorted from PBMCs, taken 5 days after the yellow fever booster vaccination. CDR3 loop: CSARVAGLNEQFF. The CDR3 DNA is TGCAGTGCTAGAGTCGCCGGCCTCAATGAGCAGTTCTTC.